Sequencing of this T cell receptor (beta chain) was carried out in a study of T cell responses to AZD1222 COVID-19 vaccine. Across the whole study: Researchers grouped second doses given at about 4 or about 12 weeks into one pool. Study findings and constraints: Scientists sampled the repertoires only once the peak T cell response had passed. Spike-specific TCR breadth and depth grew following two AZD1222 doses. The donors showed a predominance of white British ancestry and of females, with possible underestimation of clonal diversity.

CDR1 and CDR2 (germline): SGHNT, YYREEE (reference sequence). The V end lost 0 bases, the J end lost 1 base, and 14 bases lay between the germline ends. The length of the CDR3 is 17 residues. Assay used: immunoSEQ multiplex PCR; TCRdb lists only in-frame clones, some missing. This sample has tens of thousands of clones, with 90% found just once. As regards this clone: Its antigen remains unknown.

The input for sequencing was peripheral blood, taken on day 0 of AZD1222 vaccination. The V call is TRBV5-4, the J call TRBJ2-1; a weak D match, TRBD2 (6 bases). This receptor was taken from an adult in good health. The CDR3 spells CASSLGLGLSSYNEQFF. In DNA, the CDR3 is TGTGCCAGCAGCTTGGGATTGGGACTTTCTTCCTACAATGAGCAGTTCTTC.